These T cell receptor beta chains were read from a single sample in a study of shared clonotypes between healthy human individuals. Repertoires were generated with immunoSEQ multiplex PCR, while TCRdb's copy carries only in-frame clones and drops some. The table includes some 790,000 clones, approximately 72% detected once. Sequencing was performed on memory CD4+ T cells sorted from blood. These receptor sequences come from a woman between 25 and 40 years old in good health. Each CDR3 is given with its conserved first and last residue.

v_call cdr3_aa
TRBV30 CAWSTIRGYGYTF
TRBV19 CASSIRDRGLNQPQHF
TRBV19 CASSMGRPNTEAFF
TRBV7-9 CASSLGHEQFF
TRBV7-8 CASSSQGATGELFF
TRBV27 CASSRSRAGELFF
TRBV18 CASSPSPTSTDTQYF
TRBV5-1 CASSLVGQLYNEQFF
TRBV5-1 CASSLVGRSEQYF
TRBV15 CATSRDHGASGNTIYF
TRBV15 CATSSDFNSGRTGELFF
TRBV27 CASNRTSGLDTQYF
TRBV28 CASTYSGSSYEQYF
TRBV9 CASSRERLSSGELFF
TRBV27 CASSSRTGGSYEQYF
TRBV6-1 CASSERGTVYNEQFF
TRBV9 CASSALGGGNTDTQYF
TRBV4-1 CASSHFSSPYEQYF
TRBV4-1 CASSQERELAGVYEQFF
TRBV28 CASSLSWGEQYF
TRBV15 CATKRRAQDNEQFF
TRBV7-9 CASSFFLGGSSYNEQFF
TRBV7-2 CASSLVGTTNSGANVLTF
TRBV5-4 CASSRQDSYEQYF
TRBV5-1 CASSPGQGGTDTQYF
TRBV2 CASSEGQGTYEQYF
TRBV6-5 CASGGLAGGEQYF
TRBV5-4 CASSTQVATNEKLFF
TRBV5-1 CASSLGQGGDVEKLFF
TRBV10-2 CASSTLWTTFSGNTIYF